Shown below are 5 T cell receptor beta chains from a single sample sequenced in a study of T cells after yellow fever vaccination. MiXCR, run by TCRdb on the 5' RACE reads, gives a single entry per CDR3 protein. The data show around 320,000 distinct CDR3 sequences, about 10% seen once. Sequenced material: CD4+ T cells sorted from PBMCs, taken 45 days after the yellow fever booster vaccination. These receptors were obtained from a man aged 18-30 years who received the YFV17D yellow fever vaccine.

This clonotype was detected ten times or more. This chain connects TRBV4-1 to TRBJ2-3; 7 bases line up with TRBD1. CDR1 is MGHRA and CDR2 is YSYEKL in the germline V gene. The V gene end was trimmed by 6 bases and the J gene end by 2 bases; junction bases not matched to a gene: 11. The length of the CDR3 is 16 residues. For the CDR3, the DNA is TGCGCCAGCAGACCAAGCCGGGACAGAGACACAGATACGCAGTATTTT. Translating gives CASRPSRDRDTDTQYF.

This clonotype was counted many times. The chain employs TRBV7-9 and TRBJ2-3; unclear D gene. Germline V lookup: CDR1 SEHNR, CDR2 FQNEAQ (reference sequence). The CDR3 loop spans 13 amino acids. Trimming removed 3 bases from V and 0 bases from J, with 4 bases in between. This CDR3 reads CASSFASTDTQYF. CDR3 nucleotides: TGTGCCAGCAGCTTCGCGAGCACAGATACGCAGTATTTT.

This clonotype was seen more than once but under ten times. The rearrangement joins TRBV12-3 or TRBV12-4 to TRBJ2-5, with 10 bases matching TRBD1. V lost 5 bases to trimming and J lost 6 bases; unmatched junction nucleotides: 6. The CDR3 is 14 amino acids. This chain's CDR3 is CASSPGQGVKTQYF. The CDR3 DNA sequence: TGTGCCAGCAGTCCAGGACAGGGGGTGAAGACCCAGTACTTC.

The sample holds a few counts of this clonotype. The V gene is TRBV7-2, the J gene TRBJ2-1; 8 bases map to TRBD2. Trimming at V came to 5 bases and at J to 5 bases, leaving 5 bases not matched to a gene. There are 14 residues in the CDR3. Germline V gene lookup returns CDR1 SGHTA and CDR2 FQGNSA. As DNA, the CDR3 is TGTGCCAGCAGCGAGCGGGGGAACAACAATGAGCAGTTCTTC. Amino acids: CASSERGNNNEQFF.

The sample holds a few counts of this clonotype. The chain has TRBV7-2 and TRBJ2-2; a possible D gene is TRBD1 (6 bases). Germline assignment: CDR1 SGHTA and CDR2 FQGNSA. V was trimmed by 6 bases and J by 6 bases, leaving 17 bases between them. There are 15 residues in the CDR3. CDR3 DNA: TGTGCCAGCAGTTTTACAGGGTCGAGGCCCGGGGAGCTGTTTTTT. Translating it yields CASSFTGSRPGELFF.